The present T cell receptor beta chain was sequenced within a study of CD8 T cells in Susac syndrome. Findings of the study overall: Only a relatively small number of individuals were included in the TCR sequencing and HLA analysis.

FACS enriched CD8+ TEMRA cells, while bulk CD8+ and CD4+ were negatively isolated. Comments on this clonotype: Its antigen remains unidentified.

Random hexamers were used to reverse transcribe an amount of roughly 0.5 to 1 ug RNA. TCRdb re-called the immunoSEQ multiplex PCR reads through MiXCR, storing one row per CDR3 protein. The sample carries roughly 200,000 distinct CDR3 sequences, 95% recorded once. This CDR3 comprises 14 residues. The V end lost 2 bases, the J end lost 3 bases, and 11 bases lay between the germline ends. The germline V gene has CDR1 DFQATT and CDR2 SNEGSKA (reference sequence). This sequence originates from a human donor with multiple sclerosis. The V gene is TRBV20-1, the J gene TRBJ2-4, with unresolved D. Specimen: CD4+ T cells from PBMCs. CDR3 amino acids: CSARKGFGKNIQYF. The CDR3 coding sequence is TGCAGTGCTAGAAAAGGGTTTGGCAAAAACATTCAGTACTTC.